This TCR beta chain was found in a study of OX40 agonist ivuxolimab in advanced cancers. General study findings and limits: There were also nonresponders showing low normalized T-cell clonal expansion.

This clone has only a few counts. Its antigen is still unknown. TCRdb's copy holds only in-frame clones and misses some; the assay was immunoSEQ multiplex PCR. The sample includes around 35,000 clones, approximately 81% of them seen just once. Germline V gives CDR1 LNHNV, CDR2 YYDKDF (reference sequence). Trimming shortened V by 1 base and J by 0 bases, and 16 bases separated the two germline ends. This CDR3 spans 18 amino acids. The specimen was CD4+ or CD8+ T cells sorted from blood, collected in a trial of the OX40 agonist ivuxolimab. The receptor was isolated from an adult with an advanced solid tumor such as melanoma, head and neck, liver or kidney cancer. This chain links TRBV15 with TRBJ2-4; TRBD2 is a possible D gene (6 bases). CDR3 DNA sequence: TGTGCCACCAGCAGAGTCGGGAGTAGAAACTTAGCCAAAAACATTCAGTACTTC. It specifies CATSRVGSRNLAKNIQYF.